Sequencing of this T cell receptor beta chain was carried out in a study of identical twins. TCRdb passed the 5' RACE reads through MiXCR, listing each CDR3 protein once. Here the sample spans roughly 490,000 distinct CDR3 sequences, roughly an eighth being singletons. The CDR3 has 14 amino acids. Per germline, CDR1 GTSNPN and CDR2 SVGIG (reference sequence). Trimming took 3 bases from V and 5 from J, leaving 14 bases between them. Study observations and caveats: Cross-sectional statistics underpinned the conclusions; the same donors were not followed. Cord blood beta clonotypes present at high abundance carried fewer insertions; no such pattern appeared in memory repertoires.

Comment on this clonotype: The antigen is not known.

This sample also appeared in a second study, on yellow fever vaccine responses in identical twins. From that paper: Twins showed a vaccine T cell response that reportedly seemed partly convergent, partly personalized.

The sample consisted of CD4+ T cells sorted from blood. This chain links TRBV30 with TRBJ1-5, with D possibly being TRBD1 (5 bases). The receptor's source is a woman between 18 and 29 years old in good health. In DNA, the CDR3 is TGTGCCTGGAGCCATTTTCAAGGGGATCAGCCCCAGCATTTT. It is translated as CAWSHFQGDQPQHF.